Listed below are T cell receptor beta chains from one sample, sequenced in a study of T cell responses to AZD1222 COVID-19 vaccine. Using immunoSEQ multiplex PCR, the repertoire was profiled, and TCRdb retains in-frame clones only, with some absent. The sample carries roughly 200,000 clones, 80% to 95% recorded once. Sequences were derived from peripheral blood, sampled 28 days after the second dose of the MenACWY control vaccine. The receptors here all came from an adult who received the MenACWY meningococcal vaccine as a control. The CDR3 runs from the conserved cysteine through the conserved F or W. A D gene is named only where the DNA matches it firmly. Clone size is not always given. Where it is, it says once, few, many or a class for expanded clones.

CASSSPEGLGETQYF,TGTGCCAGCAGTAGTCCTGAGGGGCTGGGGGAGACCCAGTACTTC,NA,TRBV6-5,NA,TRBJ2-5,15
CASSREIWPGAGDDPLGYTF,TGTGCCAGCAGCCGGGAGATATGGCCCGGGGCAGGGGATGATCCTCTGGGCTACACCTTC,NA,TRBV4-2,NA,TRBJ1-2,20
CASSTDRGSGNTIYF,TGTGCCAGCTCAACGGACAGAGGCTCTGGAAACACCATATATTTT,NA,TRBV18,NA,TRBJ1-3,15
CASSVRQGGWNTEAFF,TGTGCCAGCAGTGTACGACAGGGAGGGTGGAACACTGAAGCTTTCTTT,NA,TRBV2,TRBD1,TRBJ1-1,16
CASSDGTGLRTEAFF,TGCGCCAGCAGCGATGGAACAGGGTTGCGAACTGAAGCTTTCTTT,NA,TRBV5-1,NA,TRBJ1-1,15
CASSSPYNEQFF,TGCGCCAGCAGCAGCCCCTACAATGAGCAGTTCTTC,NA,TRBV4-1,NA,TRBJ2-1,12
CAWSAGGGTEAFF,TGTGCCTGGTCGGCGGGGGGCGGTACTGAAGCTTTCTTT,NA,TRBV30,NA,TRBJ1-1,13
CASSMDPVRNTIYF,TGTGCCAGTAGTATGGACCCCGTTCGCAACACCATATATTTT,NA,TRBV19,NA,TRBJ1-3,14
CASSLGIGGPGNEQFF,TGCGCCAGCAGCTTGGGAATCGGGGGGCCGGGGAATGAGCAGTTCTTC,once,TRBV5-1,NA,TRBJ2-1,16
CASSLAGLYGYTF,TGTGCCAGCAGCTTAGCAGGGCTCTATGGCTACACCTTC,NA,TRBV7-2,NA,TRBJ1-2,13
CARVGPGNEQFF,TGTGCCAGAGTGGGGCCTGGTAATGAGCAGTTCTTC,NA,TRBV9,NA,TRBJ2-1,12
CASSPPQPHSGGAGEQYF,TGTGCCAGTTCCCCACCCCAACCCCACAGCGGGGGGGCGGGGGAGCAGTACTTC,NA,TRBV19,TRBD2,TRBJ2-7,18
CASSVGDSRQTEAFF,TGTGCCAGCAGCGTAGGGGACTCCAGGCAGACTGAAGCTTTCTTT,NA,TRBV9,NA,TRBJ1-1,15
CASGGGGDEKLFF,TGTGCCAGCGGAGGTGGGGGGGACGAAAAACTGTTTTTT,NA,TRBV3-1/TRBV3-2,NA,TRBJ1-4,13
CASSSRGPSTEAFF,TGTGCCAGCAGTAGCAGGGGGCCCAGTACTGAAGCTTTCTTT,NA,TRBV28,TRBD1,TRBJ1-1,14
CASSLFQIGVTDTQYF,TGTGCCAGCAGCTTGTTTCAGATAGGGGTTACCGATACGCAGTATTTT,NA,TRBV7-9,NA,TRBJ2-3,16
CASSLPANYGYTF,TGTGCCAGCAGTTTGCCAGCTAACTATGGCTACACCTTC,NA,TRBV28,NA,TRBJ1-2,13
CASSYSGAFRDEQYF,TGTGCCAGCAGTTACTCAGGGGCGTTCAGGGACGAGCAGTACTTC,NA,TRBV6-5,NA,TRBJ2-7,15
CASSLFTGLMENTEAFF,TGTGCCAGCAGCTTGTTTACAGGGCTCATGGAGAACACTGAAGCTTTCTTT,NA,TRBV5-8,NA,TRBJ1-1,17
CASSQDSGQSSSPLHF,TGCGCCAGCAGCCAAGATTCTGGACAGTCAAGTTCACCCCTCCACTTT,once,TRBV4-3,NA,TRBJ1-6,16
CASSLMGGHRVGGYTF,TGTGCCAGCAGCTTAATGGGAGGGCACAGGGTTGGTGGCTACACCTTC,NA,TRBV11-2,NA,TRBJ1-2,16
CASSLGGATQYF,TGCGCCAGCAGCCTAGGGGGGGCCACGCAGTATTTT,NA,TRBV5-1,NA,TRBJ2-3,12
CASRAQRNQPQHF,TGTGCCAGTAGGGCCCAGCGGAATCAGCCCCAGCATTTT,NA,TRBV19,NA,TRBJ1-5,13
CASIQSPGDPYGYTF,TGTGCCAGCATCCAATCTCCAGGGGACCCCTATGGCTACACCTTC,NA,TRBV28,NA,TRBJ1-2,15
CASSLARGAGSYEQYF,TGTGCCAGCAGCTTAGCGCGGGGCGCGGGCTCCTACGAGCAGTACTTC,NA,TRBV7-9,NA,TRBJ2-7,16
CASSARLAGGTDTQYF,TGTGCCAGCAGCGCCAGACTAGCGGGGGGCACAGATACGCAGTATTTT,NA,TRBV5-4,TRBD2,TRBJ2-3,16
CASSLGQGIGNSPLHF,TGCGCCAGCAGCTTGGGGCAGGGTATAGGAAATTCACCCCTCCACTTT,NA,TRBV5-1,NA,TRBJ1-6,16
CASSRGQAPNYGYTF,TGTGCCAGCAGTCGGGGACAGGCCCCTAACTATGGCTACACCTTC,once,TRBV28,TRBD1,TRBJ1-2,15
CASRSTVSYEQYF,TGTGCCAGCAGGTCTACGGTCTCCTACGAGCAGTACTTC,NA,TRBV6-5,NA,TRBJ2-7,13
CASSSRPSTDTQYF,TGTGCCAGCAGCTCCCGACCAAGCACAGATACGCAGTATTTT,NA,TRBV9,NA,TRBJ2-3,14
CASSIVTTSYEQYF,TGTGCCAGTAGTATTGTGACGACCTCCTACGAGCAGTACTTC,NA,TRBV19,NA,TRBJ2-7,14
CASSSTGGNTGELFF,TGTGCCAGCAGCTCAACGGGGGGAAACACCGGGGAGCTGTTTTTT,NA,TRBV11-3,TRBD2,TRBJ2-2,15
CASSPVWVASYEQYF,TGTGCCAGCAGCCCAGTCTGGGTGGCCTCCTACGAGCAGTACTTC,NA,TRBV7-2,NA,TRBJ2-7,15
CASSIQGARAEAFF,TGTGCCAGCAGCATACAGGGGGCTCGGGCTGAAGCTTTCTTT,NA,TRBV28,TRBD1,TRBJ1-1,14
CASSPGATGHQPQHF,TGTGCCAGCAGCCCGGGGGCTACGGGGCATCAGCCCCAGCATTTT,few,TRBV6-6,NA,TRBJ1-5,15
CSASRGLQGARETQYF,TGCAGTGCAAGTAGGGGTCTACAGGGGGCGAGGGAGACCCAGTACTTC,NA,TRBV20-1,TRBD1,TRBJ2-5,16
CASRYSWATNEKLFF,TGTGCCAGCCGTTACTCTTGGGCAACTAATGAAAAACTGTTTTTT,NA,TRBV6-5,NA,TRBJ1-4,15
CASSRRGGETQYF,TGTGCCAGCAGCCGCAGGGGGGGGGAGACCCAGTACTTC,NA,TRBV7-2,NA,TRBJ2-5,13
CASRSTGSGYNEQFF,TGTGCCAGTAGGTCGACAGGGTCGGGCTACAATGAGCAGTTCTTC,NA,TRBV19,TRBD1,TRBJ2-1,15
CATSRDPGQPNEKLFF,TGTGCCACCAGCAGGGACCCGGGACAGCCAAATGAAAAACTGTTTTTT,NA,TRBV15,TRBD1,TRBJ1-4,16
CASTPRRASNTEAFF,TGTGCCAGCACCCCAAGGCGGGCATCGAACACTGAAGCTTTCTTT,NA,TRBV6-5,NA,TRBJ1-1,15
CASSDPSGGETQYF,TGTGCCAGCAGCGATCCTAGCGGGGGGGAGACCCAGTACTTC,NA,TRBV4-2,TRBD2,TRBJ2-5,14
CASDRGYTEAFF,TGTGCCAGCGACAGGGGTTACACTGAAGCTTTCTTT,NA,TRBV19,TRBD1,TRBJ1-1,12
CATSQGERPYEQYF,TGTGCCACCAGCCAGGGGGAGAGGCCCTACGAGCAGTACTTC,NA,TRBV24-1,TRBD1,TRBJ2-7,14
CASSASGLAHQYEQYF,TGTGCCAGCAGCGCCTCTGGGCTAGCTCATCAGTACGAGCAGTACTTC,few,TRBV9,NA,TRBJ2-7,16
CASSPWDSTGELFF,TGCGCCAGCAGCCCGTGGGACAGCACCGGGGAGCTGTTTTTT,NA,TRBV5-1,TRBD1,TRBJ2-2,14
CASSEGETGNTIYF,TGTGCCAGCAGCGAGGGGGAAACTGGAAACACCATATATTTT,NA,TRBV9,NA,TRBJ1-3,14
CASSMVGSVNTEAFF,TGTGCCAGTAGTATGGTAGGTTCAGTGAACACTGAAGCTTTCTTT,NA,TRBV19,NA,TRBJ1-1,15
CASSSTGTGIEQYF,TGTGCCAGCAGCTCAACTGGGACAGGGATCGAGCAGTACTTC,NA,TRBV7-9,TRBD1,TRBJ2-7,14
CASSDRRDRPHQPQHF,TGTGCCAGCAGTGACCGCCGGGACAGGCCACATCAGCCCCAGCATTTT,NA,TRBV6-1,TRBD1,TRBJ1-5,16
CASSLGEQGAGYTF,TGCGCCAGCAGCTTGGGCGAACAGGGGGCAGGGTACACCTTC,NA,TRBV5-1,TRBD1,TRBJ1-2,14